The clone carrying this T cell receptor beta chain was seen ten or more times. What it binds is unknown. This specimen belongs to a study of T cell repertoires in cytomegalovirus infection. The wider study: Signatures in public TCR beta sequences pointed to both CMV infection and matching HLA type.

General study points: Clonotype analysis showed dominance of the ex vivo response by HLA-C-restricted CMV-specific TCR beta clonotypes. Summed public TCR beta family frequency identified CMV carriers bearing the relevant HLA.

Each CDR3 protein gets one entry after TCRdb re-called the reads with MiXCR. The sample includes some 150,000 distinct CDR3 sequences, 23% of them seen just once. The sample was PBMCs. This receptor was obtained from a human donor in good health (CMV status not recorded). Some clones in this sample may be carry-over from other donors' samples.

CDR3 region: CASSPGQHGYTF. CDR3 nucleotide sequence: TGTGCCAGCAGCCCGGGACAACATGGCTACACCTTC. The chain links TRBV7-2 to TRBJ1-2; maybe TRBD1 (6 bases). In germline, CDR1 is SGHTA, CDR2 FQGNSA. The CDR3 runs to 12 residues. Between the trimmed V and J ends, which lost 5 bases and 6 bases, there was a span of 10 bases.